What follows are 6 T cell receptor beta chains derived from one specimen sequenced in a study of T-cell memory formation after mild COVID-19. TCRdb ran MiXCR on the 5' RACE reads and lists one entry per CDR3 protein. The sample records 180,000 or so distinct CDR3 sequences, around 10% being singletons. The material sequenced was PBMCs or a T cell subset sorted from them (not recorded which). These receptors all stem from a man between 18 and 35 years old who had mild COVID-19 (a few samples of this study predate the infection). Cell type and time point are not known.

The CDR3 coding sequence is TGCGCCAGCAGTCGGGTTACAGCGACTAACTATGGCTACACCTTC. Translated, it gives CASSRVTATNYGYTF. V usage is TRBV5-1 and J usage is TRBJ1-2; no clear D. Trimming took 5 bases from V and 0 from J, leaving 14 bases between them. The CDR3 loop spans 15 amino acids. Germline V CDR1 and CDR2: SGHRS, YFSETQ. Supplemented by reference TRBV5-1 and TRBJ1-2, the full variable domain reads KAGVTQTPRYLIKTRGQQVTLSCSPISGHRSVSWYQQTPGQGLQFLFEYFSETQRNKGNFPGRFSGRQFSNSRSEMNVSTLELGDSALYLCASSRVTATNYGYTFGSGTRLTVV.

This sequence joins TRBV5-1 and TRBJ1-4; 10 nucleotides align to TRBD1. Losses at the gene ends were 4 bases for V and 8 bases for J; bases not matched to a gene: 8. The CDR3 is 15 residues long. CDR1 and CDR2 from the germline V gene are SGHRS and YFSETQ. Here the CDR3 reads CASSTAGTGDEKLFF. Written as DNA, the CDR3 is TGCGCCAGCAGCACAGCCGGGACAGGGGACGAAAAACTGTTTTTT.

Only a few counts were recorded for this clonotype. The V and J genes are TRBV20-1 and TRBJ1-1; D not certain. Per germline, CDR1 DFQATT and CDR2 SNEGSKA (reference sequence). The CDR3 spans 13 residues. The V and J ends lost 5 bases and 8 bases respectively, with 18 bases between them. CDR3 coding DNA: TGCAGTGCTCAATACCCTTCGACTGGAGAAGCTTTCTTT. Translated, it gives CSAQYPSTGEAFF.

The V gene is TRBV12-3 or TRBV12-4, the J gene TRBJ2-3, with 7 positions matching TRBD1. Unmatched junction bases numbered 4, after V lost 3 bases and J lost 7 bases. This CDR3 has 13 residues. The CDR3 here is CASSLGTAHTQYF. CDR3 nucleotide sequence: TGTGCCAGCAGTTTGGGGACAGCACATACGCAGTATTTT.

This clonotype was seen only a few times. The chain links TRBV19 to TRBJ1-5; a possible D gene is TRBD1 (5 bases). This CDR3 is built from 11 residues. Trimming left V 4 bases short and J 11 bases short, with 9 bases between. Germline assignment: CDR1 LNHDA and CDR2 SQIVND (reference sequence). The CDR3: CASSSRVTQHF. The CDR3 DNA sequence: TGTGCCAGTAGTAGCAGGGTTACCCAGCATTTT. Complete variable domain (other parts from reference TRBV19 and TRBJ1-5): DGGITQSPKYLFRKEGQNVTLSCEQNLNHDAMYWYRQDPGQGLRLIYYSQIVNDFQKGDIAEGYSVSREKKESFPLTVTSAQKNPTAFYLCASSSRVTQHFGDGTRLSIL.

This chain connects TRBV7-9 to TRBJ1-2; D is unresolved. The CDR3 loop spans 12 amino acids. With 1 base removed from V and 8 bases from J, the gap between germline ends came to 8 bases. The germline V gene encodes CDR1 SEHNR and CDR2 FQNEAQ (reference sequence). CDR3 sequence reads: CASSLGQQGYTF. In DNA, the CDR3 is TGTGCCAGCAGCTTAGGGCAACAAGGCTACACCTTC.